The 11 T cell receptor beta chains below were found in one sample sequenced in a study of long-term antiretroviral therapy in people with HIV. Running of the v3.0 immunoSEQ assay took place at survey level. The data were produced by immunoSEQ multiplex PCR, yet TCRdb's version contains in-frame clones alone and is incomplete. The sample comprises 20,000 to 25,000 clones, around 81% of which are singletons, and 12% rests with the top ten. Specimen: unsorted PBMCs, collected 0.1 years before starting antiretroviral therapy. Receptor source: a man in his forties with HIV.

This chain connects TRBV5-1 to TRBJ1-4; no reliable D call. Looked up from germline, CDR1 is SGHRS and CDR2 is YFSETQ. The CDR3 totals 15 residues. V was pared by 6 bases and J by 3 bases, with 15 bases between. The CDR3 protein is CASTDGSLANEKLFF. CDR3 bases: TGCGCCAGCACCGACGGGAGCCTGGCTAATGAAAAACTGTTTTTT.

This clone has only one observation. This chain uses TRBV27 with TRBJ2-2; D is perhaps TRBD1 or TRBD2 (6 bases each). Trimming stripped 1 base from V and 6 bases from J, with 12 bases between. Germline V gene data show CDR1 as MNHEY and CDR2 as SMNVEV (reference sequence). CDR3 length: 15 residues. This CDR3 is CASSLWLGGPGELFF. The CDR3 region has the DNA TGTGCCAGCAGTTTATGGCTTGGGGGGCCCGGGGAGCTGTTTTTT.

The chain is built from TRBV30 and TRBJ2-4; the D is unclear. The V end lost 0 bases, the J end lost 1 base, and 13 bases lay between the germline ends. Germline loops: CDR1 GTSNPN, CDR2 SVGIG (reference sequence). There are 16 residues in the CDR3. CDR3 sequence reads: CAWSVKGYDAKNIQYF. DNA of the CDR3: TGTGCCTGGAGTGTAAAGGGCTACGACGCCAAAAACATTCAGTACTTC.

The chain recombines TRBV5-1 with TRBJ2-3; 8 nucleotides align to TRBD2. This CDR3 comprises 16 residues. Per the germline V gene, CDR1 is SGHRS and CDR2 is YFSETQ. V was clipped by 0 bases and J by 1 base; unmatched bases: 4. CDR3 amino acids: CASSLEVSGGTDTQYF. The DNA of the CDR3 is TGCGCCAGCAGCTTGGAGGTTAGCGGGGGCACAGATACGCAGTATTTT.

The chain uses TRBV28 and TRBJ2-1; a possible D gene is TRBD2 (6 bases). Trimming removed 8 bases at V and 9 bases at J, with 29 bases between. Germline CDR1 MDHEN, CDR2 SYDVKM. This CDR3 is 17 amino acids long. In DNA form, the CDR3 reads TGTGCCAGCGCCCCTTCGGGGACCGGAGGGTTTACAGGTGAGCAGTTCTTC. Translating it yields CASAPSGTGGFTGEQFF.

The gene calls are TRBV14 and TRBJ2-2, with 11 positions matching TRBD2. Trimming took 2 bases from V and 6 from J; bases not matched to a gene: 5. This CDR3 is built from 16 residues. Germline CDR1 is SGHDN and CDR2 is FVKESK. CDR3: CASSQQTSGIAGELFF. In DNA form, the CDR3 reads TGTGCCAGCAGCCAACAGACTAGCGGGATTGCCGGGGAGCTGTTTTTT.

V usage is TRBV6-1 and J usage is TRBJ2-7; the D gene is possibly TRBD1 (5 bases). V lost 8 bases and J 0 bases, leaving 11 bases between the germline ends. Germline CDR1 and CDR2: MNHNS and SASEGT. CDR3 size: 13 residues. The CDR3 sequence is CASEQVTSYEQYF. CDR3 bases: TGTGCCAGCGAACAGGTAACCTCCTACGAGCAGTACTTC.

V and J are TRBV5-1 and TRBJ1-5; D is possibly TRBD1 (5 bases). The CDR3 sequence is 15 residues long. The germline gives CDR1 SGHRS, CDR2 YFSETQ. V lost 4 bases to trimming and J lost 0 bases, with 11 bases between them. Written as DNA, the CDR3 is TGCGCCAGCAGCCGGGACGGAAATAGCAATCAGCCCCAGCATTTT. Translated, it gives CASSRDGNSNQPQHF.

The chain combines TRBV28 with TRBJ2-7, with 9 positions matching TRBD1. The CDR3 contains 14 residues. With 6 bases clipped from V and 1 base from J, the junction kept 4 bases outside the gene matches. The germline V gene has CDR1 MDHEN and CDR2 SYDVKM. CDR3 loop: CASRDRGESYEQYF. The CDR3 DNA reads TGTGCCAGCAGGGACAGGGGAGAGTCCTACGAGCAGTACTTC.

The rearrangement joins TRBV11-2 to TRBJ2-1; 11 bases line up with TRBD2. The junction had 11 bases not matched to a gene; V was cut back by 1 base and J by 6 bases. The CDR3 totals 18 residues. Germline lookup yields CDR1 SGHAT and CDR2 FQNNGV. The CDR3 here is CASSLAGTSGGLSNEQFF. Written as DNA, the CDR3 is TGTGCCAGCAGCTTAGCAGGTACTAGCGGGGGACTGTCCAATGAGCAGTTCTTC.

The chain carries TRBV6-5 and TRBJ2-7; 10 bases are a match to TRBD1. Unmatched junction bases numbered 4, after V lost 7 bases and J lost 4 bases. This CDR3 spans 13 amino acids. Germline CDR1 is MNHEY and CDR2 is SVGAGI. The CDR3 DNA is TGTGCCAGCAAGCGACAGGGGGCGTACGAGCAGTACTTC. Residues: CASKRQGAYEQYF.